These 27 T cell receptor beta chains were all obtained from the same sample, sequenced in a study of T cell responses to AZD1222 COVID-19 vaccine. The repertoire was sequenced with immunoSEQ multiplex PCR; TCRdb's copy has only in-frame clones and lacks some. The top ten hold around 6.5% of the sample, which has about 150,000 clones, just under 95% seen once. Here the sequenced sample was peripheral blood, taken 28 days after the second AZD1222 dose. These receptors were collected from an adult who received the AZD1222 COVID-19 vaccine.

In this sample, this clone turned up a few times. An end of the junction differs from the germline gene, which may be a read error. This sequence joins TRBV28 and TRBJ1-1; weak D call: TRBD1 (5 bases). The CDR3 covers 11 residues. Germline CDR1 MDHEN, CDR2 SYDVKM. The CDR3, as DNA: TGTGCCAGCAGTAAAACAGGCCAGAGGATCTTT. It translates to CASSKTGQRIF.

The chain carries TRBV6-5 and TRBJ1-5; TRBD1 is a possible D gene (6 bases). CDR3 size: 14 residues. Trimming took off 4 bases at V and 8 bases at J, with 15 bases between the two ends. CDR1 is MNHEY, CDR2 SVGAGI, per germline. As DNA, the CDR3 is TGTGCCAGCAGTTGGGGGGGGGCGCTGGAGCCCCAGCATTTT. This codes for CASSWGGALEPQHF.

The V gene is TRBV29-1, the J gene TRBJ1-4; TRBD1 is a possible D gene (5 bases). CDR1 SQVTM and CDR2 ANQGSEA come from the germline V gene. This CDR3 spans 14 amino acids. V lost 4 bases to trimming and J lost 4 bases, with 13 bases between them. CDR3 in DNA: TGCAGCGTTGGCTGGGACGGACATAATGAAAAACTGTTTTTT. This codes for CSVGWDGHNEKLFF.

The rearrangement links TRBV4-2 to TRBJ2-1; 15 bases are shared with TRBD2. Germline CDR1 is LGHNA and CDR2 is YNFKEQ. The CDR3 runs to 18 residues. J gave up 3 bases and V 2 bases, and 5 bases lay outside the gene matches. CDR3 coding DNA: TGTGCCAGCAGCCAACCGTTGGGACTAGCGGGGGGCTACAATGAGCAGTTCTTC. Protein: CASSQPLGLAGGYNEQFF.

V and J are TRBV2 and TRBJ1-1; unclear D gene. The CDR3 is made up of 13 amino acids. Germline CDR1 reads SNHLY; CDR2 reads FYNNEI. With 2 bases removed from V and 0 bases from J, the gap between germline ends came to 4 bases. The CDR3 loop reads CASSELMNTEAFF. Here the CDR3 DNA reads TGTGCCAGCAGTGAACTCATGAACACTGAAGCTTTCTTT.

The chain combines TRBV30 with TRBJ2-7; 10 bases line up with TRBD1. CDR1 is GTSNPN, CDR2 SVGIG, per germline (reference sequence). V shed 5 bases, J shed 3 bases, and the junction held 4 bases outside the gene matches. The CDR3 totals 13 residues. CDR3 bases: TGTGCCTGGGCCAGGACAGGGGGCTACGAGCAGTACTTC. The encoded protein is CAWARTGGYEQYF.

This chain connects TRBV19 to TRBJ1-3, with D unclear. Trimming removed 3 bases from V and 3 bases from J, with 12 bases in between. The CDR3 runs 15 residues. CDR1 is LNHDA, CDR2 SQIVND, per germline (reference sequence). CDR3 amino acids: CASSMGGLFGNTIYF. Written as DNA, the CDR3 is TGTGCCAGTAGTATGGGCGGACTTTTTGGAAACACCATATATTTT.

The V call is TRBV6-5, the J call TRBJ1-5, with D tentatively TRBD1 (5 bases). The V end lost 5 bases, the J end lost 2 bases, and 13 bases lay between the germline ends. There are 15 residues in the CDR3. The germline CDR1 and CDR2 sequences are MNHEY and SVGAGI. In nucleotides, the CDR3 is TGTGCCAGCAGTCCAGGGACTGGAGGCAATCAGCCCCAGCATTTT. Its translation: CASSPGTGGNQPQHF.

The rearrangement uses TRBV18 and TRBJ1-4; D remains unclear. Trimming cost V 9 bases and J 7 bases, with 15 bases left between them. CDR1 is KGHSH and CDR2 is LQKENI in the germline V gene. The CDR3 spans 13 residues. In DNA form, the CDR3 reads TGTGCCAGTTCCAAGCCCTCTGGTGAAAAACTGTTTTTT. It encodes CASSKPSGEKLFF.

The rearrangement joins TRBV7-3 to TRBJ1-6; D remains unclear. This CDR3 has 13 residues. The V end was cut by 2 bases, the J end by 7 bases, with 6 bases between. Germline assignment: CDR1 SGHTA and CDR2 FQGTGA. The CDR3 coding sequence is TGTGCCAGCAGCTTACGGCGGAATTCACCCCTCCACTTT. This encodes CASSLRRNSPLHF.

CDR3 sequence (DNA): TGTGCCAGCAGCCAAGATTGGTACGAGCAGTACTTC. Translation: CASSQDWYEQYF. The chain links TRBV14 to TRBJ2-7, with D unclear. CDR1 SGHDN and CDR2 FVKESK come from the germline V gene. The CDR3 has 12 residues. V gave up 0 bases and J gave up 4 bases, with 4 bases separating them.

CDR3 nucleotide sequence: TGTGCCAGCAGCGCCGGAAGGGCAGGCACCCGCAATGAGCAGTTCTTC. It specifies CASSAGRAGTRNEQFF. V usage is TRBV6-6 and J usage is TRBJ2-1; no clear D gene. Germline V gene sequence: CDR1 MNHNY, CDR2 SVGAGI (reference sequence). The CDR3 consists of 16 residues. V was shortened by 6 bases and J by 6 bases, with 21 bases between the two germline ends.

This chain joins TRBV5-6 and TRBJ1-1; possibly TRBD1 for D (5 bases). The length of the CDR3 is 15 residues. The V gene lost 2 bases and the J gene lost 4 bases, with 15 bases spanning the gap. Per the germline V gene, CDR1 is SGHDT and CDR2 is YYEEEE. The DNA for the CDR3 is TGTGCCAGCAGCTTAAACCCCAGGGACGGCACTGAAGCTTTCTTT. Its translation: CASSLNPRDGTEAFF.

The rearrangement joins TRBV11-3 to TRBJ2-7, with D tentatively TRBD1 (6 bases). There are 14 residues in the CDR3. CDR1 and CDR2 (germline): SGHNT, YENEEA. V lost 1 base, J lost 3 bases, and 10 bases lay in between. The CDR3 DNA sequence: TGTGCCAGCAGCTTAGGGACAGCTAGCTACGAGCAGTACTTC. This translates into CASSLGTASYEQYF.

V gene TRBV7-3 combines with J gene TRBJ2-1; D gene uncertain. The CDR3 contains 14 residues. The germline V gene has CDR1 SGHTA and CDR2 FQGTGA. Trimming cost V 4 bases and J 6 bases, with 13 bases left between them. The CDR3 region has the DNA TGTGCCAGCAGCTCCCCGCTGGGTACCAATGAGCAGTTCTTC. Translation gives CASSSPLGTNEQFF.

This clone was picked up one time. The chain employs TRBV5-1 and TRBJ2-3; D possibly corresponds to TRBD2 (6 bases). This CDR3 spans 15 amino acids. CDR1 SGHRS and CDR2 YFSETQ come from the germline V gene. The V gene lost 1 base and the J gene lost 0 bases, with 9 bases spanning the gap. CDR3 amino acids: CASSLYSGSTDTQYF. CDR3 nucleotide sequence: TGCGCCAGCAGCTTGTATAGCGGTAGCACAGATACGCAGTATTTT.

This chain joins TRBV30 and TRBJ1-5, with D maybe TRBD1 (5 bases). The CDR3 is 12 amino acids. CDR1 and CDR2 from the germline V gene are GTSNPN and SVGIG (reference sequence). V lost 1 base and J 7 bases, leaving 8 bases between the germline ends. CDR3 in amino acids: CAWSAGNQPQHF. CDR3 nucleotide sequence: TGTGCCTGGAGTGCAGGGAACCAGCCCCAGCATTTT.

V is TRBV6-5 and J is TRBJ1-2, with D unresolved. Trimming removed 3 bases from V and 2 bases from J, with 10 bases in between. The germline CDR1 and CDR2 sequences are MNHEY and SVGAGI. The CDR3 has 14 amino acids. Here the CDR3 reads CASSYVERNYGYTF. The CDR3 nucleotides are TGTGCCAGCAGTTATGTTGAAAGGAACTATGGCTACACCTTC.

The CDR3 DNA reads as TGTGCCAGCAGCCACGGGAGGGGGAACACCATATATTTT. Protein: CASSHGRGNTIYF. This chain joins TRBV7-6 and TRBJ1-3; tentative D call: TRBD1 (6 bases). The germline V gene encodes CDR1 SGHVS and CDR2 FNYEAQ. The CDR3 totals 13 residues. V shed 5 bases and J shed 7 bases, with 12 bases lying between them.

The chain's CDR3 is CASSSAGIWQPQHF. The CDR3 DNA reads as TGTGCCAGTAGCTCCGCCGGGATTTGGCAGCCCCAGCATTTT. The chain uses TRBV19 and TRBJ1-5; D is unclear. This CDR3 has 14 amino acids. V was shortened by 6 bases and J by 7 bases, with 16 bases between the two germline ends. Germline V gene data show CDR1 as LNHDA and CDR2 as SQIVND (reference sequence).

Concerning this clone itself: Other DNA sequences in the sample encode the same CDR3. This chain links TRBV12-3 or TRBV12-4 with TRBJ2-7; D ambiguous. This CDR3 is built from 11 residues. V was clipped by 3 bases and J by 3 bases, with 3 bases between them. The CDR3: CASSFHYEQYF. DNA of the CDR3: TGTGCCAGCAGTTTCCACTACGAGCAGTACTTC.

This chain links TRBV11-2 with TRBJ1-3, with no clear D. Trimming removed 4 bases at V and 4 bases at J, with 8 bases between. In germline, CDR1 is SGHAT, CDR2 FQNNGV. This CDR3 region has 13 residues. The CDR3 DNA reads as TGTGCCAGCAGCTCCTCCCCGGGAAACACCATATATTTT. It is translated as CASSSSPGNTIYF.

The CDR3 DNA follows: TGTGCCAGCAGCTCCCTTCAGCTGAGGGTCGGCTACACCTTC. Amino acid sequence: CASSSLQLRVGYTF. The chain has TRBV13 and TRBJ1-2; D gene uncertain. The CDR3 length is 14 residues. CDR1 is PRHDT, CDR2 FYEKMQ, per germline (reference sequence). V lost 4 bases to trimming and J lost 8 bases, with 17 bases between them. The full variable domain, with the rest looked up from reference TRBV13 and TRBJ1-2, is AAGVIQSPRHLIKEKRETATLKCYPIPRHDTVYWYQQGPGQDPQFLISFYEKMQSDKGSIPDRFSAQQFSDYHSELNMSSLELGDSALYFCASSSLQLRVGYTFGSGTRLTVV.

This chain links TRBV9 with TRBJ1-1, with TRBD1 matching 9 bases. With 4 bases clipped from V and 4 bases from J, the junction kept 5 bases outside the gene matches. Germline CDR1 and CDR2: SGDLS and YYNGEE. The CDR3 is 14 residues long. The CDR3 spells CASSPRDRVTEAFF. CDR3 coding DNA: TGTGCCAGCAGCCCCAGGGACAGGGTCACTGAAGCTTTCTTT.

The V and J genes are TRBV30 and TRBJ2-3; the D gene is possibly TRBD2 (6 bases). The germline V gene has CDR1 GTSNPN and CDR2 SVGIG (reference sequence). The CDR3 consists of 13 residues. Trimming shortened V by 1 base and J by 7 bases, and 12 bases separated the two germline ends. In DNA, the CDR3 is TGTGCCTGGAGTGGAGAGAGCGGGCATACGCAGTATTTT. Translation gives CAWSGESGHTQYF.

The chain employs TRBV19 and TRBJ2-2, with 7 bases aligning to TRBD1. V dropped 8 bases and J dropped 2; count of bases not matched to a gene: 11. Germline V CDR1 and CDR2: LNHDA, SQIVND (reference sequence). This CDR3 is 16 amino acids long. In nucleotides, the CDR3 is TGTGCCAGTCAGACCGACGGACAGGCTAACACCGGGGAGCTGTTTTTT. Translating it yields CASQTDGQANTGELFF. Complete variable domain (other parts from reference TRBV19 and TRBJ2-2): DGGITQSPKYLFRKEGQNVTLSCEQNLNHDAMYWYRQDPGQGLRLIYYSQIVNDFQKGDIAEGYSVSREKKESFPLTVTSAQKNPTAFYLCASQTDGQANTGELFFGEGSRLTVL.

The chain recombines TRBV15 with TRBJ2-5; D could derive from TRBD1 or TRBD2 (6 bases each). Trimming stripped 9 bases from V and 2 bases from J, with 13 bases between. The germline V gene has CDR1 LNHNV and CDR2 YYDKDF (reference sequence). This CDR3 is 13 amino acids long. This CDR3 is CATRGQGQETQYF. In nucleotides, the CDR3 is TGTGCCACACGGGGGCAGGGGCAAGAGACCCAGTACTTC.